What follows describes a single T cell receptor (beta chain). This specimen belongs to a study of cytomegalovirus exposure and HLA in healthy donors. Generated by immunoSEQ multiplex PCR, the TCRdb table keeps only in-frame clones and is missing some. There are tens of thousands of clones in the sample; almost 97% occur only once, and about 1.6% lies in the top ten. This CDR3 comprises 13 residues. The V gene's germline CDR1 is SNHLY and CDR2 FYNNEI. The ends were cut back, 7 bases at V and 1 base at J, with 10 bases in the middle. This chain uses TRBV2 with TRBJ1-1; weak D call: TRBD1 (6 bases). Specimen: PBMCs. This clonotype was sampled from a man aged 18-30 years in good health and CMV-seropositive. The CDR3 region has the DNA TGTGCCAGCAATGGACAGCCGAACACTGAAGCTTTCTTT. It specifies CASNGQPNTEAFF.